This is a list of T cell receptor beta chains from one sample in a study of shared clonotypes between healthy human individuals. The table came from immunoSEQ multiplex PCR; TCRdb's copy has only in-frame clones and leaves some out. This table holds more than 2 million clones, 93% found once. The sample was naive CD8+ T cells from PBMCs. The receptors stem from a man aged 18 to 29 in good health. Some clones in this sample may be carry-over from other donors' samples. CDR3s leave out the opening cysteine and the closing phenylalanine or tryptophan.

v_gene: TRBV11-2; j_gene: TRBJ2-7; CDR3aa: ASSLDITWSSYEQY
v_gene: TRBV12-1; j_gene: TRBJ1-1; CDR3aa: ASSSQGAGTEAF
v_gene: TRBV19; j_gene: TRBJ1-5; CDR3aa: ASTPTGGPQH
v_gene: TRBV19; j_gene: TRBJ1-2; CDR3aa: ASSIGGTNYGYT
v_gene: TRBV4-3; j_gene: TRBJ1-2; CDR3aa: ASSHDAGGGDFYGYT
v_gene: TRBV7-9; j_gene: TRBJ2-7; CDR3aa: ASSFGRVDPRIIYEQY
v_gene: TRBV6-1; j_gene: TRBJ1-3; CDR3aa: ASSELGSGNTIY
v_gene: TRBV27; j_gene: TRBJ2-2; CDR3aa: ASSIQGPSAGELF
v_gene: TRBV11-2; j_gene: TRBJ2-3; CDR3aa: ASSFGGDTQY
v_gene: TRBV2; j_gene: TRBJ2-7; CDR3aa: ASSRIADYEQY
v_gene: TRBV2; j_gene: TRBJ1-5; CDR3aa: ASSPGRGNSNQPQH
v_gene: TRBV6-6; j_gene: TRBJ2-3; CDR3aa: ASSYSNPSGDTQY
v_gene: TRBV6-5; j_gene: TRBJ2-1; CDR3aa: ASRWREGYNEQF
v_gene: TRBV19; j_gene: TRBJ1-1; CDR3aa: ASIPKDNNVGEAF
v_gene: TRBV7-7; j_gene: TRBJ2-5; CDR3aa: ASSQTTGAEETQY
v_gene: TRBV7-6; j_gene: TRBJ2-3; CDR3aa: ASSSPSGSDTQY
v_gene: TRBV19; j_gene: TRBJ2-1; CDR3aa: ASSIEGAPRGNEQF
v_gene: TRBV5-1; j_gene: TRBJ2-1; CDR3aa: ASSNKAGDPHNEQF
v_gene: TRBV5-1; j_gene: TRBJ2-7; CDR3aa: ASRWTDSYEQY
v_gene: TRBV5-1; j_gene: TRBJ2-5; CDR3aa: ASSPGPQGLETQY
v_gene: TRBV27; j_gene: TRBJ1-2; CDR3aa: ASSPGGLATGAGGYT
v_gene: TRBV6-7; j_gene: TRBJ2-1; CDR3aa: ASSYPNGTGDEQF
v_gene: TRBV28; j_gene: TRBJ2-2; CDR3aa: ASSLSEAVANTGELF
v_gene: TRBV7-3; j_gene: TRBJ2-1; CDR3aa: ASSFLGGYNEQF
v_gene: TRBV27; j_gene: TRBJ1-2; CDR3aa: ASSPLGENYGYT
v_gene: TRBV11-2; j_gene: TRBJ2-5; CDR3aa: ASSLGNRLTQETQY
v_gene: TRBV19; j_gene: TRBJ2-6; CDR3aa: ASSIVYGAAGANVLT
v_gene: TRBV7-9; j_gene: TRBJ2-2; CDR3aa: ASSQPGTGGWTGELF
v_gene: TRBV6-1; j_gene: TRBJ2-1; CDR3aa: ASSDVVAYNEQF
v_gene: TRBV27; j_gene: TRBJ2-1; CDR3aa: ASRSLASEQF
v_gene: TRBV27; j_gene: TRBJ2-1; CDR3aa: ASSWDSSSYNEQF
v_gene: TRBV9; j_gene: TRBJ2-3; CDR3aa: ASSVSSGSYTDTQY
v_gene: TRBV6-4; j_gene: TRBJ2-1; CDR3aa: ASSPDRRGQF
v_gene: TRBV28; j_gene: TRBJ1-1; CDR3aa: ASSLPDTNTEAF
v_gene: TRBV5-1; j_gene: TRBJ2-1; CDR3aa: ASSPHPGLRGEQF
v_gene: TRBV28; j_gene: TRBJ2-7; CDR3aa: ASTRQGKGSYEQY
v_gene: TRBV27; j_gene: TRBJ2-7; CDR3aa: ASSSPGQSEQY
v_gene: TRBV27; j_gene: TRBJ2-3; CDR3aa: ASSRGLGTDTQY
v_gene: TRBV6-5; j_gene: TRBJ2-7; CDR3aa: ASSPGQGAREQY
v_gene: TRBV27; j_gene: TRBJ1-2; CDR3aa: ASSLGRANYGYT
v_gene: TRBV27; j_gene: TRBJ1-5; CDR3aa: ASSFRDSNQPQH
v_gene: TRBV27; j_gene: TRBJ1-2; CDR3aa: ASSHRGRNGYT
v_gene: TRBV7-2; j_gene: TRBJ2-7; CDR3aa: ASSSRDRSHEQY
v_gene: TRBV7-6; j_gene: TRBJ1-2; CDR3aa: ASSSRTGAVDFYGYT
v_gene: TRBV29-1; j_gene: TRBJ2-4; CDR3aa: SVPPGTGGGNIQY
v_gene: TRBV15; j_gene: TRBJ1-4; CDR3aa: ATSRDRESWDEKLF